This entry lists 13 T cell receptor delta chains sequenced from one sample in a study of gamma-delta T cells after stem cell transplantation. TCRdb ran CATT on the RT-PCR reads. Of some 1,500 delta-chain clones in the sample, about 15% were seen once. The sample taken for sequencing was gamma-delta T cells. The receptor source for this set is a human donor. It is not recorded whose cells these are; they may come from a transplant donor.

For this clone: The TCRdb protein, from a much larger clone, departs from this DNA's translation at residue 11, likely by read error; the protein shown derives from the DNA. This sequence joins TRDV2 and TRDJ1; 8 bases line up with TRDD3. Germline trimming cut 0 bases from V and 1 base from J; bases unmatched to any gene: 9. The V gene's germline CDR1 is GEAIGNYY and CDR2 EKD. The CDR3 covers 17 residues. Here the CDR3 DNA reads TGTGCCTGTGACACCGTACTGGGGGCCCCGATCACCGATAAACTCATCTTT. Translating it yields CACDTVLGAPITDKLIF.

Details on this clone: A far larger clone differs by one base, so this is likely a read error. The chain carries TRDV2 and TRDJ1; 7 bases agree with TRDD3. Germline-derived CDR1 and CDR2 are GEAIGNYY and EKD. This CDR3 is built from 16 residues. The DNA for the CDR3 is TGTGCCTGTGACCCAGTACTGGGGAAGCCGACCGGTAAACTCATCTTT. This translates into CACDPVLGKPTGKLIF.

This clone turned up a few times. The V call is TRDV2, the J call TRDJ1; a possible D gene is TRDD3 (5 bases). Trimming took 0 bases from V and 10 from J, leaving 17 bases between them. CDR3 length: 14 residues. The V gene's germline CDR1 is GEAIGNYY and CDR2 EKD. CDR3 sequence: CACDTLGGPSGLIF. CDR3 DNA: TGTGCCTGTGACACCCTCGGGGGCCCCAGTGGACTCATCTTT.

This clone was seen only a few times. V and J are TRDV1 and TRDJ3; D call uncertain. The CDR3 has 16 amino acids. Germline CDR1 is TSWWSYY and CDR2 is QGS. Trimming cost V 0 bases and J 5 bases, with 8 bases left between them. The CDR3 sequence is CALGELRGRDTRQMFF. In DNA, the CDR3 is TGTGCTCTTGGGGAACTCAGGGGCCGGGACACCCGACAGATGTTTTTC.

This clone has only a few counts. The TCRdb protein, from a much larger clone, departs from this DNA's translation at residues 12 and 19, likely by read error; the protein shown derives from the DNA. The V call is TRDV1, the J call TRDJ1; possible D gene TRDD2, 9 bases. This CDR3 has 25 residues. Germline V gives CDR1 TSWWSYY, CDR2 QGS. Deletions cut 4 bases from V and 1 base from J, with 43 bases between. For the CDR3, the DNA is TGTGCTCTTGGGGCCCACCTTCCTACGGCGAAAGTATTACTGGGGGCCCGGGCAGGCACCGATAAACTCATCTTT. This sequence encodes CALGAHLPTAKVLLGARAGTDKLIF.

CDR3: CACDITGGKSSWDTRQMFF. DNA for the CDR3: TGTGCCTGTGACATAACTGGGGGGAAGAGCTCCTGGGACACCCGACAGATGTTTTTC. The genes are TRDV2 and TRDJ3, with 8 bases that match TRDD3. The V segment lost 2 bases and the J segment 0 bases; nucleotides outside the gene matches: 8. The CDR3 has 19 amino acids. Per the germline V gene, CDR1 is GEAIGNYY and CDR2 is EKD.

This clone is termed medium-sized. CDR3 in DNA: TGTGCTCTTGGGAACCTTTGGTACCTACATTACTGGGGGAAGGGTCGGTACACCGATAAACTCATCTTT. This encodes CALGNLWYLHYWGKGRYTDKLIF. The chain combines TRDV1 with TRDJ1; 9 bases match TRDD3. The CDR3 is 23 residues long. Germline loops: CDR1 TSWWSYY, CDR2 QGS. Trimming removed 5 bases from V and 0 bases from J; junction bases left unmatched: 28.

This clone is large in the sample. Distinct nucleotide sequences in the sample also encode this CDR3. The chain couples TRDV2 to TRDJ3; 12 bases are a match to TRDD3. The CDR3 length is 20 residues. Trimming at V came to 3 bases and at J to 0 bases, leaving 8 bases not matched to a gene. Germline-derived CDR1 and CDR2 are GEAIGNYY and EKD. This chain's CDR3 is CACDSILGDTSSWDTRQMFF. The CDR3 region has the DNA TGTGCCTGTGACTCAATACTGGGGGATACTAGCTCCTGGGACACCCGACAGATGTTTTTC.

This rearrangement joins TRDV2 to TRDJ1; a possible D gene is TRDD3 (6 bases). The V end was cut by 0 bases, the J end by 0 bases, with 7 bases between. Germline CDR1 is GEAIGNYY and CDR2 is EKD. The CDR3 is 14 residues long. This CDR3 is CACDTLGNTDKLIF. CDR3 DNA: TGTGCCTGTGACACCCTGGGGAACACCGATAAACTCATCTTT.

The chain carries TRDV2 and TRDJ1; D gene uncertain. Looked up from germline, CDR1 is GEAIGNYY and CDR2 is EKD. This CDR3 has 19 amino acids. The V gene lost 1 base and the J gene lost 1 base, with 24 bases spanning the gap. CDR3 protein: CACDTLLTKGTTTTDKLIF. The CDR3 region has the DNA TGTGCCTGTGACACACTCCTCACGAAAGGGACCACCACCACCGATAAACTCATCTTT.

The CDR3 nucleotides are TGTGCCTGTGACATCCTATCGACTGGGGGATATATTATTTCCGATAAACTCATCTTT. Protein product: CACDILSTGGYIISDKLIF. The chain uses TRDV2 and TRDJ1; TRDD3 matches at 11 bases. The junction had 16 bases not matched to a gene; V was cut back by 2 bases and J by 3 bases. This CDR3 has 19 residues. Germline V gene data show CDR1 as GEAIGNYY and CDR2 as EKD.

CDR3 in DNA: TGTGCCTGTGACACACTGGGGGACCTGACCCGACAGATGTTTTTC. Translation: CACDTLGDLTRQMFF. The chain uses TRDV2 and TRDJ3; TRDD3 agrees at 9 bases. Germline-derived CDR1 and CDR2 are GEAIGNYY and EKD. V gave up 1 base and J gave up 10 bases; unmatched junction bases: 4. CDR3 length: 15 amino acids.

A word on this clone: The mismatch at residue 4 between this DNA's translation and the TCRdb protein of a much larger clone likely reflects a read error; the protein shown is translated from the DNA. The chain links TRDV2 to TRDJ1, with a possible D match to TRDD3 (5 bases). The ends were cut back, 5 bases at V and 7 bases at J, with 31 bases in the middle. CDR1 and CDR2 (germline): GEAIGNYY, EKD. The CDR3 runs to 18 residues. The CDR3, as DNA: TGTGCCTGTGTCCCAGTACTGGTGCCATCCAATATGGAACCTAAACTCATCTTT. It encodes CACVPVLVPSNMEPKLIF.